The entry that follows covers one T cell receptor beta chain sequence. The data derive from a study of shared clonotypes between healthy human individuals. The V end was cut by 5 bases, the J end by 2 bases, with 10 bases between. The CDR3 extends over 14 amino acids. CDR1 is LNHNV and CDR2 is YYDKDF in the germline V gene (reference sequence). Sequencing used immunoSEQ multiplex PCR; TCRdb keeps in-frame clones, though not all of them. The data hold about 1.1 million clones, with around 77% observed a single time. This TCR derives from a man aged 18 to 35 in good health. Some clones in this sample may be carry-over from other donors' samples. Sequenced sample: memory CD4+ T cells from PBMCs. Described subset: CD45RA-negative fraction. This chain connects TRBV15 to TRBJ2-1, with D possibly called TRBD1 or TRBD2 (5 bases each). CDR3 in DNA: TGTGCCACCAGCGGGGGTCCGGCCTACAATGAGCAGTTCTTC. Residues: CATSGGPAYNEQFF.